These T cell receptor beta chains were read from a single sample in a study of blood T cells in healthy people across ages. TCRdb ran MiXCR on the 5' RACE reads and lists one entry per CDR3 protein. The sample records 500,000 to 600,000 distinct CDR3 sequences, 27% being singletons. The sequencing input was blood. The receptor set was obtained from a woman in her seventies in good health. Both conserved end residues are part of each CDR3.

v_call	cdr3_length	j_call	cdr3_aa
TRBV21-1	17	TRBJ2-4	CASSSRPGGRGKNIQYF
TRBV2	15	TRBJ2-5	CASSGLAGDLGTQYF
TRBV6-5	15	TRBJ2-5	CASSYTRGGRETQYF
TRBV20-1	16	TRBJ2-3	CSARDFSQGGPDTQYF
TRBV7-2	14	TRBJ1-4	CASSLAATNEKLFF
TRBV10-3	16	TRBJ2-3	CAISDLDGAMTDTQYF
TRBV12-5	13	TRBJ1-1	CASGNGPNTEAFF
TRBV11-2	16	TRBJ2-6	CASSSPLNSGANVLTF
TRBV20-1	15	TRBJ2-5	CSARDQGRSQETQYF
TRBV7-7	14	TRBJ2-5	CASSLAPRRETQYF
TRBV12-3/TRBV12-4	12	-	CASSSQGREQYF
TRBV7-8	14	TRBJ2-3	CASSLLAGEDTQYF
TRBV20-1	13	TRBJ2-3	CSAPTRGVDTQYF
TRBV5-5	16	TRBJ2-1	CASRPTPAASYNERFF
TRBV7-8	17	TRBJ2-2	CASSPTTSGGLTGGLFF
TRBV7-9	18	TRBJ1-4	CASSFNLGGIATNEKLFF
TRBV9	14	TRBJ2-1	CASSGQGWGNEQFF
TRBV4-1	13	TRBJ2-7	CANSQDQGHEQYF
TRBV6-4	14	TRBJ2-2	CASGRGQDTGELFF
TRBV9	18	TRBJ2-3	CASSGGLAGGLNTDTQYF
TRBV29-1	12	TRBJ2-3	CSVQQVTDTQYF
TRBV3-1	13	TRBJ1-1	CASRPIQNTEAFF
TRBV14	9	TRBJ2-1	CASMDEQFF
TRBV27	14	TRBJ1-1	CASRTIQINTEAFF
TRBV9	16	TRBJ2-1	CASSSRTLRPSDEQFF
TRBV18	15	TRBJ2-7	CASSRNTGGTYEQYF
TRBV6-5	13	TRBJ2-1	CASMDGNYGEQFF
TRBV7-3	16	-	CASSLRAGVSRDEQFF
TRBV20-1	13	TRBJ2-7	CSATDLSSYEQYF
TRBV7-2	14	TRBJ2-2	CASSTRSGTGELFF
TRBV15	16	TRBJ2-7	CATSRDLLSRGREQYF
TRBV5-1	15	TRBJ2-2	CASSRTSGSTGELFF
TRBV2	13	TRBJ2-1	CASSEATSREQFF
TRBV5-1	12	TRBJ1-2	CASSPPDRSYTF
TRBV30	14	TRBJ2-5	CAWSRDRAQETQYF
TRBV18	15	TRBJ2-7	CASSPYSGGEYVQYF
TRBV6-2/TRBV6-3	14	TRBJ1-1	CASSYSMDTTEAFF
TRBV7-9	15	TRBJ2-7	CASSSSVRQSYEQYF
TRBV15	13	TRBJ2-7	CATSDGGEAEQYF
TRBV7-9	13	TRBJ2-5	CASVRDGLGTQYF
TRBV29-1	14	-	CSVGYGAQGYEQYF
TRBV7-2	14	TRBJ2-1	CASSPPLRLGEQFF
TRBV27	15	TRBJ1-3	CASRQEGFSGNTIYF
TRBV5-6	13	TRBJ2-7	CASSFGGFYEQYF
TRBV6-5	15	TRBJ2-7	CATRSPGTDPYEQYF
TRBV6-5	15	TRBJ2-3	CAGSKAGGRRDTQYF
TRBV28	12	TRBJ1-5	CASSLLVQPQHF
TRBV6-2/TRBV6-3	15	TRBJ1-5	CASSSQAYSNQPQHF
TRBV20-1	15	TRBJ1-3	CSASFRRLSGNTIYF
TRBV7-2	12	TRBJ2-5	CASSFSGKTQYF
TRBV20-1	17	TRBJ2-1	CSTREGERGGGNNEQFF
TRBV7-9	11	TRBJ1-1	CASRKNTEAFF
TRBV6-2/TRBV6-3	14	TRBJ2-7	CASSYRLAGDEQYF
TRBV6-2/TRBV6-3	16	TRBJ2-2	CASSYSDARSRGELFF
TRBV6-5	16	TRBJ1-3	CASSYRDSLSGNTIYF
TRBV12-3/TRBV12-4	14	TRBJ1-2	CASSLEGGGYGYTF
TRBV4-3	16	TRBJ1-4	CASSQARDRVNEKLFF
TRBV5-1	13	TRBJ2-7	CASSPHPGREQYF
TRBV6-5	14	TRBJ2-1	CASRHGGSYNEQFF